The next 9 T cell receptor beta chains were all read from a single sample in a study of T-cell memory formation after mild COVID-19. TCRdb ran MiXCR on the 5' RACE reads and lists one entry per CDR3 protein. This sample has hundreds of thousands of distinct CDR3 sequences, with around 27% found just once. The sample was PBMCs or a T cell subset sorted from them (not recorded which). The receptors shown here come from an adult woman who had mild COVID-19 (a few samples of this study predate the infection). Cell type and time point are not known.

The V gene is TRBV20-1, the J gene TRBJ1-4; TRBD1 is a possible D gene (5 bases). The germline V and J ends were trimmed by 3 bases and 5 bases, with 16 bases remaining between them. CDR1 and CDR2 from the germline V gene are DFQATT and SNEGSKA (reference sequence). The CDR3 spans 15 residues. The CDR3 nucleotides are TGCAGTGCTAGCGAAGAGGGGATTTGGAATGAAAAACTGTTTTTT. Amino acids: CSASEEGIWNEKLFF.

The chain links TRBV7-2 to TRBJ2-5, with 15 bases identical to TRBD2. V lost 5 bases, J lost 5 bases, and 9 bases stayed unmatched. The CDR3 is made up of 17 amino acids. Germline V gene lookup returns CDR1 SGHTA and CDR2 FQGNSA. The CDR3 DNA follows: TGTGCCAGCAGCCTTGGACTAGCGGGAGGGCCTTGGGAGACCCAGTACTTC. Its translation: CASSLGLAGGPWETQYF.

The gene calls are TRBV19 and TRBJ1-6, with D unclear. Trimming shortened V by 10 bases and J by 4 bases, and 14 bases separated the two germline ends. The V gene's germline CDR1 is LNHDA and CDR2 SQIVND (reference sequence). This CDR3 region has 14 residues. The CDR3: CATGIGLYNSPLHF. The DNA of the CDR3 is TGTGCCACGGGGATAGGACTATATAATTCACCCCTCCACTTT.

CDR3 sequence: CASSLATRTLQYF. The CDR3 DNA is TGTGCCAGCAGTTTAGCTACCCGGACGCTACAGTACTTC. This sequence joins TRBV12-3 or TRBV12-4 and TRBJ2-7; D remains unclear. The germline V and J ends were trimmed by 0 bases and 10 bases, with 13 bases remaining between them. This CDR3 is 13 amino acids long.

CDR3 sequence: CASSQVADRAGYTF. As DNA, the CDR3 is TGCGCCAGCAGCCAAGTTGCGGACAGGGCCGGCTACACCTTC. The rearrangement links TRBV4-1 to TRBJ1-2; 8 nucleotides align to TRBD1. V was pared by 1 base and J by 8 bases, with 6 bases of the junction left unmatched. The CDR3 consists of 14 residues. Germline CDR1 is MGHRA and CDR2 is YSYEKL.

This clonotype was detected ten times or more. This rearrangement joins TRBV15 to TRBJ2-3; D is unclear. Trimming removed 5 bases from V and 1 base from J, with 7 bases in between. The CDR3 length is 13 residues. CDR1 is LNHNV and CDR2 is YYDKDF in the germline V gene (reference sequence). The CDR3 here is CATSHRGTDTQYF. The CDR3 DNA reads TGTGCCACCAGCCATCGGGGCACAGATACGCAGTATTTT.

This chain joins TRBV7-2 and TRBJ2-3, with no clear D. Germline CDR1 SGHTA, CDR2 FQGNSA. The CDR3 covers 15 residues. V lost 1 base and J 2 bases, leaving 10 bases between the germline ends. For the CDR3, the DNA is TGTGCCAGCAGCTTAGTGTTAGGCCTCACAGATACGCAGTATTTT. Its protein product is CASSLVLGLTDTQYF.

The chain is built from TRBV7-8 and TRBJ2-7; maybe TRBD1 (5 bases). Trimming shortened V by 6 bases and J by 2 bases, and 11 bases separated the two germline ends. The CDR3 is made up of 13 amino acids. Germline V gene data show CDR1 as SGHVS and CDR2 as FQNEAQ. CDR3 loop: CASSRQRTYEQYF. DNA for the CDR3: TGTGCCAGCAGTCGACAGCGAACCTACGAGCAGTACTTC.

This clonotype was seen a few times. Germline and junction disagree at one end, which may indicate a read error. J is TRBJ2-1 and V is TRBV7-9, with 7 bases aligning to TRBD2. Germline CDR1 is SEHNR and CDR2 is FQNEAQ (reference sequence). This CDR3 comprises 15 residues. The CDR3: CASSLAESSYNEQFF. In nucleotides, the CDR3 is TGTGCCAGCAGCCTAGCGGAGAGCTCCTACAATGAGCAGTTCTTC.